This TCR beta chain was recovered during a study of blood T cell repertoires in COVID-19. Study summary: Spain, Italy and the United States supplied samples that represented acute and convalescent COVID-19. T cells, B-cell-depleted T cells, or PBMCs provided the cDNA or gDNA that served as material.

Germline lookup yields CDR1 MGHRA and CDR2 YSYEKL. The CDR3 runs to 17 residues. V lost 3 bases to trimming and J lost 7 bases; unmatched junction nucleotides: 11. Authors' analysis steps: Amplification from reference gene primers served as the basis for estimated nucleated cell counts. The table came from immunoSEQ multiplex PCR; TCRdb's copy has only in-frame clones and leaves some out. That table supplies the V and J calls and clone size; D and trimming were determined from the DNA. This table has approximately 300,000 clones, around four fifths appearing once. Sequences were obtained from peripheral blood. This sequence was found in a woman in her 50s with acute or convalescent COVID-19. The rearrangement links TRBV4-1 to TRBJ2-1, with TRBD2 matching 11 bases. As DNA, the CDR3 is TGCGCCAGCAGCCACAACTTAGCGGGAGGGCCGAAAAATGAGCAGTTCTTC. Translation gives CASSHNLAGGPKNEQFF.